The clone carrying this TCR beta chain has a handful of counts. TCR beta CDR3 sequences were amplified from RNA transcripts. The TCR CDR3 was amplified in a first-round RT-PCR using the HTBI primer set. TCRdb recomputed calls from the multiplex PCR reads with MiXCR, one row per CDR3 protein. This table has 300,000 to 400,000 distinct CDR3 sequences, around 13% appearing once. The sample is drawn from a study of T cells in Graves' hyperthyroidism and ophthalmopathy. The V gene lost 4 bases and the J gene lost 3 bases, with 15 bases spanning the gap. CDR1 and CDR2 from the germline V gene are MGHRA and YSYEKL. CDR3 length: 15 amino acids.

The material sequenced was blood. The V call is TRBV4-1, the J call TRBJ1-1, with a weak D call TRBD1 (5 bases). The TCR originated in a woman younger than 30 with Graves' hyperthyroidism. The CDR3 is CASSPRPGRDTEAFF. The CDR3 DNA sequence: TGCGCCAGCAGCCCCCGACCAGGGCGGGACACTGAAGCTTTCTTT.